This T cell receptor (beta chain) was captured in a study of CD8 T cells in Susac syndrome. Between the trimmed V and J ends, which lost 1 base and 1 base, there was a span of 17 bases. CDR3 length: 17 amino acids. Germline lookup yields CDR1 SGHAT and CDR2 FQDESV (reference sequence). An input of roughly 0.5 to 1 ug of RNA was subjected to reverse transcription using random hexamers. With immunoSEQ multiplex PCR, TCR beta CDR3 was amplified across 54 Vbeta and 13 Jbeta. TCRdb used MiXCR to reprocess the immunoSEQ multiplex PCR reads, holding one entry per CDR3 protein. The table shows some 400,000 distinct CDR3 sequences, with more than 80% occurring only once. TCR beta was sequenced from blood CD8+ and CD4+ T cells. In the multiple sclerosis control group, patients were treatment-naive and had stable or active relapsing-remitting disease. It was negative isolation that provided the CD8+ and CD4+ T cells, whereas TEMRA cells were enriched by FACS.

This receptor was obtained from a human donor with multiple sclerosis. Input material: CD8+ T cells from PBMCs. V gene TRBV11-1 combines with J gene TRBJ2-7; D is possibly TRBD1 (6 bases). Here the CDR3 reads CASSLGAGDGISYEQYF. In DNA form, the CDR3 reads TGTGCCAGCAGCTTAGGGGCAGGGGACGGAATATCCTACGAGCAGTACTTC. The full variable domain, completed using reference TRBV11-1 and TRBJ2-7, is EAEVAQSPRYKITEKSQAVAFWCDPISGHATLYWYRQILGQGPELLVQFQDESVVDDSQLPKDRFSAERLKGVDSTLKIQPAELGDSAMYLCASSLGAGDGISYEQYFGPGTRLTVT.